What follows is one T cell receptor (beta chain) and its context. Its antigen is not known. The sample is drawn from a study of OX40 agonist ivuxolimab in advanced cancers. Study-level results: Individuals who were partial responders at 0.1-3.0 mg/kg had clonal expansion that ranked among the lowest.

The data were produced by immunoSEQ multiplex PCR, yet TCRdb's version contains in-frame clones alone and is incomplete. This table has about 58,000 clones, approximately 88% appearing once. Germline V gene lookup returns CDR1 MNHEY and CDR2 SMNVEV (reference sequence). After removal of 6 bases from V and 1 base from J, the junction contained 15 bases not matched to a gene. This CDR3 region has 17 residues. This clonotype originated in an adult with an advanced solid tumor such as melanoma, head and neck, liver or kidney cancer. This sequence joins TRBV27 and TRBJ2-7, with 7 bases fitting TRBD1. The material was CD4+ or CD8+ T cells sorted from blood, obtained in a trial of the OX40 agonist ivuxolimab. The CDR3 region is CASSSTLLRDSSYEQYF. The CDR3, as DNA: TGTGCCAGCAGCTCAACACTACTCCGGGACAGTTCCTACGAGCAGTACTTC.